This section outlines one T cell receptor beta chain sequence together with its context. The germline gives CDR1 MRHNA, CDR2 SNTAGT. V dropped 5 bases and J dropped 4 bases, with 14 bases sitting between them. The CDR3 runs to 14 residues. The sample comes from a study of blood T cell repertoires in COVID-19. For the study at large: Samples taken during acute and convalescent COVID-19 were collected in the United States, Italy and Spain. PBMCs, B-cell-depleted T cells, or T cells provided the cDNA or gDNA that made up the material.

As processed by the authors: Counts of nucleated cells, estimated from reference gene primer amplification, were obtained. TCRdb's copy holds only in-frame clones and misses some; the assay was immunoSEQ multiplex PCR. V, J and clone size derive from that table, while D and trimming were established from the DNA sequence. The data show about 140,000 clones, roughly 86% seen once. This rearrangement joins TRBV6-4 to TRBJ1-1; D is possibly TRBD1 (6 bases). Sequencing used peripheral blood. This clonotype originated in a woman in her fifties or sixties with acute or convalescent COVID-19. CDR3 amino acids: CASSLQGEGTEAFF. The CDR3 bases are TGTGCCAGCAGTTTACAGGGAGAGGGCACTGAAGCTTTCTTT.